A single sample gave rise to the 24 T cell receptor beta chains below, sequenced in a study of shared clonotypes between healthy human individuals. Here immunoSEQ multiplex PCR was the method, and the copy in TCRdb shows in-frame clones only, minus some. The sample lists about 710,000 clones; 72% were seen once. The sequenced sample was memory CD4+ T cells sorted from blood. Subset: CD45RA-negative fraction. Source of these receptors: a woman between 25 and 40 years old in good health.

This clone showed up just a few times. CDR3 amino acids: CASSDGLNPLDEQFF. The CDR3 DNA reads as TGCGCCAGCAGTGACGGACTCAACCCTCTCGATGAGCAGTTCTTC. The V gene is TRBV10-1, the J gene TRBJ2-1, with D tentatively TRBD2 (5 bases). Germline V CDR1 and CDR2: WNHNN, SYGVQD (reference sequence). CDR3 size: 15 residues. The germline V and J ends were trimmed by 3 bases and 8 bases, with 17 bases remaining between them.

V is TRBV5-8 and J is TRBJ2-5; TRBD2 matches 8 bases. Germline V gene lookup returns CDR1 SGHTS and CDR2 YDEGEE. V was pared by 4 bases and J by 5 bases, with 13 bases of the junction left unmatched. This CDR3 is 16 amino acids long. The CDR3 bases are TGTGCCAGCAGCGCCACCATCAGCGGGGGAGGGGAGACCCAGTACTTC. Protein product: CASSATISGGGETQYF.

The V and J genes are TRBV7-9 and TRBJ2-7, with D possibly called TRBD1 or TRBD2 (5 bases each). The germline V and J ends were trimmed by 5 bases and 3 bases, with 14 bases remaining between them. This CDR3 is 14 amino acids long. Germline CDR1 and CDR2: SEHNR and FQNEAQ (reference sequence). The DNA for the CDR3 is TGTGCCAGCAGCCCGGGACCGCCAAACTACGAGCAGTACTTC. This codes for CASSPGPPNYEQYF.

This clone showed up just a few times. The chain recombines TRBV18 with TRBJ2-7; 7 bases align to TRBD1. Unmatched junction bases numbered 5, after V lost 3 bases and J lost 0 bases. The CDR3 totals 15 residues. The germline V gene encodes CDR1 KGHSH and CDR2 LQKENI. CDR3 in DNA: TGTGCCAGCTCACCGGGACAGCCTTTCTCCTACGAGCAGTACTTC. Its protein product is CASSPGQPFSYEQYF.

This rearrangement joins TRBV7-6 to TRBJ2-1, with D maybe TRBD1 (6 bases). The CDR3 is 14 residues long. V dropped 8 bases and J dropped 5 bases, with 16 bases sitting between them. Per the germline V gene, CDR1 is SGHVS and CDR2 is FNYEAQ. The CDR3 here is CASGKGQLNNEQFF. The CDR3 coding sequence is TGTGCCAGCGGTAAGGGACAACTCAACAATGAGCAGTTCTTC.

The chain employs TRBV5-4 and TRBJ2-5; possible D gene TRBD2, 6 bases. Trimming pared 5 bases from V and 4 bases from J, leaving 9 bases between. CDR1 SGHNT and CDR2 YYREEE come from the germline V gene (reference sequence). This CDR3 spans 12 amino acids. The CDR3 DNA reads as TGTGCCAGCAGACGGGACTTAGAGACCCAGTACTTC. It translates to CASRRDLETQYF.

This sequence joins TRBV5-1 and TRBJ1-1; D is undetermined. The germline gives CDR1 SGHRS, CDR2 YFSETQ. The length of the CDR3 is 15 residues. Between the trimmed V and J ends, which lost 0 bases and 2 bases, there was a span of 11 bases. The CDR3 protein is CASSLGIVANTEAFF. The DNA for the CDR3 is TGCGCCAGCAGCTTGGGTATCGTCGCTAACACTGAAGCTTTCTTT.

The chain has TRBV28 and TRBJ2-1; 9 bases align to TRBD1. The CDR3 spans 15 residues. With V trimmed by 5 bases and J by 8 bases, 10 bases remained unmatched. Germline CDR1 MDHEN, CDR2 SYDVKM. DNA of the CDR3: TGTGCCAGCAGTCGAACAGGGGGCTGGGTGGATGAGCAGTTCTTC. Translated: CASSRTGGWVDEQFF.

This sequence joins TRBV6-5 and TRBJ1-5, with D possibly being TRBD1 (5 bases). Trimming cost V 4 bases and J 4 bases, with 11 bases left between them. The germline gives CDR1 MNHEY, CDR2 SVGAGI. The CDR3 contains 14 residues. The CDR3 loop is CASSSQGVNQPQHF. The CDR3 region has the DNA TGTGCCAGCAGTTCCCAGGGCGTGAATCAGCCCCAGCATTTT.

Points on this clone: Germline is not matched at one junction end, which may reflect a read error. The chain has TRBV29-1 and TRBJ2-1; no reliable D call. The germline gives CDR1 SQVTM, CDR2 ANQGSEA. The CDR3 runs to 13 residues. The CDR3 region has the DNA TGCAGTGTTGGAGACGGTGGGGTCAGTGAGCAGTTCTTC. Translated, it gives CSVGDGGVSEQFF.

This chain joins TRBV28 and TRBJ1-5, with D maybe TRBD1 (6 bases). The ends were cut back, 8 bases at V and 2 bases at J, with 19 bases in the middle. Germline V CDR1 and CDR2: MDHEN, SYDVKM. CDR3 length: 16 residues. The CDR3 spells CASVTSGALGNQPQHF. The CDR3 DNA reads TGTGCCAGCGTTACGTCGGGGGCTCTTGGCAATCAGCCCCAGCATTTT. Drawing the rest from reference TRBV28 and TRBJ1-5, the complete variable domain is DVKVTQSSRYLVKRTGEKVFLECVQDMDHENMFWYRQDPGLGLRLIYFSYDVKMKEKGDIPEGYSVSREKKERFSLILESASTNQTSMYLCASVTSGALGNQPQHFGDGTRLSIL.

Of note for this clone: One end of the junction varies from germline; a read error may be responsible. The chain uses TRBV29-1 and TRBJ1-4; D gene uncertain. Germline CDR1 is SQVTM and CDR2 is ANQGSEA. The CDR3 runs 11 residues. CDR3 nucleotides: TGCAGCGCGTCAACCCGGGGAGATAAAAGTTTT. Protein sequence: CSASTRGDKSF.

The V call is TRBV29-1, the J call TRBJ2-7; 8 bases are shared with TRBD1. With 6 bases clipped from V and 5 bases from J, the junction kept 3 bases outside the gene matches. Germline assignment: CDR1 SQVTM and CDR2 ANQGSEA. The CDR3 is made up of 11 amino acids. The CDR3 protein is CSVDREHEQYF. The DNA for the CDR3 is TGCAGCGTGGACAGGGAACACGAGCAGTACTTC.

This clone is a singleton in its sample. The chain's CDR3 is CASSPQMDSIYGYTF. The CDR3, as DNA: TGTGCCAGCAGCCCCCAAATGGACAGTATTTATGGCTACACCTTC. The V gene is TRBV28, the J gene TRBJ1-2; tentative D call: TRBD1 (6 bases). V lost 6 bases and J lost 5, with 19 bases in between. The CDR3 has 15 amino acids. Per the germline V gene, CDR1 is MDHEN and CDR2 is SYDVKM.

In its sample, this clone was seen once. At the DNA level, this CDR3 is encoded by other sequences in the same sample as well. V gene TRBV5-1 combines with J gene TRBJ2-7; D is possibly TRBD1 (5 bases). From germline, CDR1 is SGHRS and CDR2 YFSETQ. CDR3 length: 13 amino acids. Trimming cost V 0 bases and J 4 bases, with 8 bases left between them. The CDR3 DNA reads as TGCGCCAGCAGCTTGGGTGACAGATACGAGCAGTACTTC. Its translation: CASSLGDRYEQYF.

The chain links TRBV27 to TRBJ2-6; possibly TRBD2 for D (5 bases). Looked up from germline, CDR1 is MNHEY and CDR2 is SMNVEV (reference sequence). CDR3 length: 14 residues. Trimming left V 7 bases short and J 4 bases short, with 11 bases between. CDR3 in DNA: TGTGCCAGCACCCCACTAGGGGGGGCCAACGTCCTGACTTTC. Amino acids: CASTPLGGANVLTF.

V and J are TRBV4-1 and TRBJ1-1; D gene ambiguous. Trimming removed 6 bases from V and 2 bases from J, with 16 bases in between. Germline lookup yields CDR1 MGHRA and CDR2 YSYEKL. This CDR3 has 15 residues. The CDR3, as DNA: TGCGCCAGCAGTATTTACCCCCCGGAAAACACTGAAGCTTTCTTT. Residues: CASSIYPPENTEAFF.

The genes are TRBV19 and TRBJ2-7; D gene uncertain. The V end was cut by 3 bases, the J end by 3 bases, with 9 bases between. From germline, CDR1 is LNHDA and CDR2 SQIVND (reference sequence). CDR3 length: 13 amino acids. CDR3 in amino acids: CASSISYRYEQYF. In DNA, the CDR3 is TGTGCCAGTAGTATCTCGTATCGCTACGAGCAGTACTTC.

This clone came up a few times. The chain carries TRBV4-1 and TRBJ1-5, with D possibly TRBD1 on 5 matching bases. V lost 4 bases and J lost 5, with 15 bases in between. CDR1 and CDR2 from the germline V gene are MGHRA and YSYEKL. The CDR3 extends over 15 amino acids. The CDR3 region is CASSRGTDLDQPQHF. The DNA for the CDR3 is TGCGCCAGCAGCCGCGGGACTGACTTGGATCAGCCCCAGCATTTT.

This sequence joins TRBV7-9 and TRBJ2-3; no reliable D call. Germline-derived CDR1 and CDR2 are SEHNR and FQNEAQ (reference sequence). The CDR3 loop spans 13 amino acids. The ends were cut back, 7 bases at V and 9 bases at J, with 17 bases in the middle. The DNA of the CDR3 is TGTGCCAGCATTCCCGGGCTTCTGGGGACGCAGTATTTT. Residues: CASIPGLLGTQYF.

V gene TRBV6-1 combines with J gene TRBJ2-6; D possibly corresponds to TRBD2 (5 bases). The CDR3 is made up of 15 amino acids. The germline V gene encodes CDR1 MNHNS and CDR2 SASEGT. V was shortened by 8 bases and J by 2 bases, with 13 bases between the two germline ends. CDR3 loop: CASELRRTGANVLTF. CDR3 sequence (DNA): TGTGCCAGCGAGTTGAGGAGGACTGGGGCCAACGTCCTGACTTTC.

This chain joins TRBV10-3 and TRBJ2-7; no firm D call. Trimming shortened V by 8 bases and J by 5 bases, and 10 bases separated the two germline ends. The germline V gene encodes CDR1 ENHRY and CDR2 SYGVKD. The length of the CDR3 is 11 residues. The CDR3 nucleotides read TGTGCCATCGGTGGATTTGACGAGCAGTACTTC. Translating it yields CAIGGFDEQYF.

The chain recombines TRBV5-8 with TRBJ1-1; unclear D gene. This CDR3 has 13 amino acids. Trimming removed 0 bases at V and 0 bases at J, with 3 bases between. Germline V gene sequence: CDR1 SGHTS, CDR2 YDEGEE. In DNA form, the CDR3 reads TGTGCCAGCAGCTTGGGGATGAACACTGAAGCTTTCTTT. Protein sequence: CASSLGMNTEAFF.

Worth noting for this clone: Other DNA sequences in this specimen translate into the identical CDR3. V usage is TRBV7-2 and J usage is TRBJ2-1, with a tentative D call TRBD2 (6 bases). Per germline, CDR1 SGHTA and CDR2 FQGNSA. This CDR3 spans 14 amino acids. The V end was cut by 1 base, the J end by 7 bases, with 11 bases between. The CDR3 coding sequence is TGTGCCAGCAGCTTAGGGGGAGGTGGGAATGAGCAGTTCTTC. Translating gives CASSLGGGGNEQFF. The full variable domain, with the rest looked up from reference TRBV7-2 and TRBJ2-1, is GAGVSQSPSNKVTEKGKDVELRCDPISGHTALYWYRQSLGQGLEFLIYFQGNSAPDKSGLPSDRFSAERTGGSVSTLTIQRTQQEDSAVYLCASSLGGGGNEQFFGPGTRLTVL.